This TCR beta chain was captured by sequencing in a study of shared clonotypes between healthy human individuals. CD4+ cells yielded CD45RA+ naive and CD45RA-negative memory subsets. This clone was seen only once. Per germline, CDR1 MNHEY and CDR2 SMNVEV (reference sequence). The germline V and J ends were trimmed by 2 bases and 4 bases, with 13 bases remaining between them. The CDR3 is made up of 15 amino acids. How the authors handled the data: Filtering differed, since immunoSEQ gave only junction sequences and no quality scores. Produced via immunoSEQ multiplex PCR; TCRdb's table is partial and in-frame only. V and J calls and clone size follow that table, whereas D and trimming were derived from the DNA. This table has about 1.5 million clones, 95% to 99% appearing once.

Input material: naive CD4+ T cells sorted from blood. Indicated subset: CD45RA+ positively selected. This clonotype originated in a man under 40 in good health. The chain carries TRBV27 and TRBJ2-3; D not certain. This CDR3 is CASSLDGDPADTQYF. CDR3 DNA: TGTGCCAGCAGTTTAGATGGGGATCCCGCAGATACGCAGTATTTT.